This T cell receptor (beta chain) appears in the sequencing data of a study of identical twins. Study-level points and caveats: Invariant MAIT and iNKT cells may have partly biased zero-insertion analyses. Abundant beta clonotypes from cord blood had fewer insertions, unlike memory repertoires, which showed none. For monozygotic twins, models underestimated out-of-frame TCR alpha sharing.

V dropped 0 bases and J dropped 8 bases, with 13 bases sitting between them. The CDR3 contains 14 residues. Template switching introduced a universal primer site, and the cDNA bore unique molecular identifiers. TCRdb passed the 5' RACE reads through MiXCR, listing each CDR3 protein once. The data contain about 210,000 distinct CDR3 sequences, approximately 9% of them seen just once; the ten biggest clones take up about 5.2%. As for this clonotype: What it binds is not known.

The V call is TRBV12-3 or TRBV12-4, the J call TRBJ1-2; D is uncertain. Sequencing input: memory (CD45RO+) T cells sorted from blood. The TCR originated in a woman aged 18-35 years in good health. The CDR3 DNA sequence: TGTGCCAGCAGTTTAGCCTCCGGGGATAAGGGCTACACCTTC. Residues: CASSLASGDKGYTF.